Listed here are 18 T cell receptor beta chains from one sample, sequenced in a study of prognosis after radiotherapy for stage I lung cancer. With two-round multiplex PCR, TCR beta CDR3 sequences were amplified from genomic DNA. First-round PCR, the initial amplification, used primers specific to each TRBV and TRBJ gene. TCRdb reprocessed the multiplex PCR reads with MiXCR, giving one entry per CDR3 protein. The sample consists of more than 15,000 distinct CDR3 sequences, about a third of them appearing once. Sequenced material: PBMCs, taken before or after stereotactic body radiation therapy (not recorded which). These receptors were taken from a donor older than 45 with non-small cell lung cancer.

This clonotype has ten or more counts. This chain joins TRBV7-9 and TRBJ1-1, with D perhaps TRBD1 (5 bases). Per germline, CDR1 SEHNR and CDR2 FQNEAQ (reference sequence). The CDR3 length is 18 residues. V was trimmed by 5 bases and J by 3 bases, leaving 25 bases between them. The DNA of the CDR3 is TGTGCCAGCAGCCATAGCCGGTGGGGCATGGGGTCCGACACTGAAGCTTTCTTT. Translating it yields CASSHSRWGMGSDTEAFF.

This clonotype was seen at least ten times. The rearrangement joins TRBV6-5 to TRBJ1-1; D remains ambiguous. Between the trimmed V and J ends, which lost 4 bases and 1 base, there was a span of 13 bases. Germline CDR1 and CDR2: MNHEY and SVGAGI. The CDR3 is 15 amino acids. CDR3 sequence (DNA): TGTGCCAGCAGTTCCCAAGCGGCTACGAACACTGAAGCTTTCTTT. This codes for CASSSQAATNTEAFF.

This clonotype was seen at least ten times. The chain links TRBV19 to TRBJ1-2; tentative D call: TRBD1 (5 bases). Trimming left V 5 bases short and J 2 bases short, with 15 bases between. The CDR3 consists of 15 residues. Germline CDR1 is LNHDA and CDR2 is SQIVND (reference sequence). CDR3 protein: CASSPSGWGNYGYTF. DNA for the CDR3: TGTGCCAGTAGTCCTTCCGGCTGGGGGAACTATGGCTACACCTTC.

Turning to this clonotype: A single base is all that separates this from a far larger clone, so a read error is likely. The chain employs TRBV4-3 and TRBJ2-1, with D maybe TRBD2 (6 bases). Trimming stripped 0 bases from V and 10 bases from J, with 25 bases between. Per the germline V gene, CDR1 is LGHNA and CDR2 is YSLEER. The CDR3 spans 18 residues. The chain's CDR3 is CASSQDVPWFGSSYEQFF. The CDR3 DNA follows: TGCGCCAGCAGCCAAGACGTGCCATGGTTCGGGAGCTCCTACGAGCAGTTCTTC.

By frequency in the sample, this clonotype is medium-sized. This chain connects TRBV12-3 or TRBV12-4 to TRBJ1-2, with 9 nucleotides matching TRBD1. The CDR3 totals 13 residues. V shed 4 bases and J 7 bases; nucleotides not matched to a gene: 4. As DNA, the CDR3 is TGTGCCAGCAGTTCGGGACAGGGAGGTGGCTACACCTTC. This translates into CASSSGQGGGYTF.

This clonotype was counted many times. The chain has TRBV29-1 and TRBJ1-2, with unresolved D. Germline CDR1 and CDR2: SQVTM and ANQGSEA. This CDR3 is built from 9 residues. V dropped 4 bases and J dropped 7 bases, with 4 bases sitting between them. CDR3 DNA: TGCAGCGTTGCCTCTGGCTACACCTTC. It translates to CSVASGYTF.

The chain uses TRBV9 and TRBJ2-1; D is ambiguous. V lost 2 bases and J 13 bases, leaving 19 bases between the germline ends. The CDR3 covers 14 residues. Germline V gene data show CDR1 as SGDLS and CDR2 as YYNGEE. As DNA, the CDR3 is TGTGCCAGCAGCGTCGGTGGGGAATCCTACGATCAGTTCTTC. Its translation is CASSVGGESYDQFF.

The chain recombines TRBV7-6 with TRBJ1-1; D may be TRBD1 (5 bases). Germline CDR1 and CDR2: SGHVS and FNYEAQ. Trimming left V 5 bases short and J 5 bases short, with 12 bases between. The CDR3 is 13 residues long. The CDR3 loop is CASSPYAGTEAFF. CDR3 DNA sequence: TGTGCCAGCAGCCCGTATGCAGGGACTGAAGCTTTCTTT.

On this clonotype: This may come from a read error, since a much larger clone is one base off. The CDR3 DNA follows: TGTGCCAGCAAACCCAGGGGGGGAGAAAACACTGTAGCTTTCTTT. Translated, it gives CASKPRGGENTVAFF. This rearrangement joins TRBV28 to TRBJ1-1, with TRBD1 matching over 7 bases. Germline V gene sequence: CDR1 MDHEN, CDR2 SYDVKM. The CDR3 length is 15 residues.

At least ten counts were recorded for this clonotype. V usage is TRBV2 and J usage is TRBJ2-3, with no clear D. The CDR3 runs 13 residues. V dropped 2 bases and J dropped 3 bases, with 6 bases sitting between them. The germline V gene has CDR1 SNHLY and CDR2 FYNNEI. Here the CDR3 DNA reads TGTGCCAGCAGTGAACCGGAAACAGATACGCAGTATTTT. Its translation: CASSEPETDTQYF.

This clonotype was seen many times. The chain recombines TRBV6-1 with TRBJ2-3; D gene uncertain. Germline lookup yields CDR1 MNHNS and CDR2 SASEGT. V lost 8 bases and J 7 bases, leaving 13 bases between the germline ends. The CDR3 runs to 12 residues. The CDR3 DNA sequence: TGTGCCAGCCTCGGGCCCGTATATACGCAGTATTTT. Protein: CASLGPVYTQYF.

This clonotype was observed many times. The chain joins TRBV2 to TRBJ2-7; 15 bases line up with TRBD2. Germline CDR1 SNHLY, CDR2 FYNNEI. This CDR3 is built from 19 residues. After removal of 6 bases from V and 2 bases from J, the junction contained 14 bases not matched to a gene. As DNA, the CDR3 is TGTGCCAGCAGCACGCTACCGGGACTAGCGGGAGGTCGACCCTACGAGCAGTACTTC. The encoded protein is CASSTLPGLAGGRPYEQYF.

The sample holds many counts of this clonotype. The chain combines TRBV11-2 with TRBJ2-2; 9 bases are a match to TRBD1. V gave up 5 bases and J gave up 4 bases; unmatched junction bases: 5. CDR3 length equals 15 residues. In germline, CDR1 is SGHAT, CDR2 FQNNGV. In DNA form, the CDR3 reads TGTGCCAGCAGCACAGGGGGCCGGAGCACCGGGGAGCTGTTTTTT. Protein product: CASSTGGRSTGELFF.

This clonotype was found many times. The CDR3: CASRRFNEQFF. The CDR3 DNA reads TGTGCCAGCAGACGTTTCAATGAGCAGTTCTTC. V and J are TRBV7-9 and TRBJ2-1; D not certain. Per germline, CDR1 SEHNR and CDR2 FQNEAQ (reference sequence). The CDR3 runs 11 residues. V was clipped by 6 bases and J by 6 bases, with 6 bases between them.

This clonotype appeared many times. The genes are TRBV5-1 and TRBJ1-5; 7 nucleotides agree with TRBD1. Germline loops: CDR1 SGHRS, CDR2 YFSETQ. This CDR3 comprises 17 residues. V was clipped by 2 bases and J by 7 bases; unmatched bases: 15. The CDR3 bases are TGCGCCAGCAGCTTCCAAGTCAAACAGGGGTTCAGGCAGCCCCAGCATTTT. Translating gives CASSFQVKQGFRQPQHF.

In the case of this clonotype: A read error likely explains this, since a far larger clone differs by one base. The chain carries TRBV7-9 and TRBJ2-2, with TRBD2 as a possible D gene (5 bases). CDR3 length: 13 residues. The germline CDR1 and CDR2 sequences are SEHNR and FQNEAQ (reference sequence). DNA of the CDR3: TGTGCCAGCAGCTTCGGCGACACCGGGGTGCTGTTTTTT. Its protein product is CASSFGDTGVLFF.

Concerning this clonotype: Given a far larger clone just one base away, this is likely a sequencing read error. This chain uses TRBV6-1 with TRBJ2-5; D gene unclear. CDR3 size: 14 residues. V was trimmed by 6 bases and J by 4 bases, leaving 15 bases between them. CDR1 MNHNS and CDR2 SASEGT come from the germline V gene. The CDR3 DNA reads as TGTGCCAGCAGACCCCCTCCCCTCAGAGAGACCCAGTACTTC. Translation gives CASRPPPLRETQYF.

On this clonotype itself: An end of the junction does not agree with germline; a read error may underlie this. This chain connects TRBV30 to TRBJ2-1; 8 bases fit TRBD2. The CDR3 extends over 15 amino acids. Germline V gene sequence: CDR1 GTSNPN, CDR2 SVGIG (reference sequence). CDR3 sequence reads: CAWSSQAGAVYEQSF. The CDR3 coding sequence is TGTGCCTGGAGTTCTCAAGCGGGAGCCGTGTATGAGCAGTCCTTC. Looking up the rest from reference TRBV30 and TRBJ2-1 gives the full variable domain: SQTIHQWPATLVQPVGSPLSLECTVEGTSNPNLYWYRQAAGRGLQLLFYSVGIGQISSEVPQNLSASRPQDRQFILSSKKLLLSDSGFYLCAWSSQAGAVYEQSFGPGTRLTVL.